Each of the 21 T cell receptor beta chains below was sequenced from the same sample in a study of blood T cell repertoires in COVID-19 (dated by TCRdb to 2020 to 2021). Library preparation employed the immunoSEQ multiplex PCR assay. TCRdb holds this immuneACCESS table with in-frame rearrangements only. Some clones are missing; in checked studies, unresolved V genes explain under half, and the rest has no known cause. The sample table records 100,000 to 150,000 clones; 88% of these occur just once. The top ten hold under 13% of the sample. Sequencing was done on a sample of peripheral blood. The receptor set was obtained from a man aged 50 to 60 with acute or convalescent COVID-19.

For the CDR3, the DNA is TGTGCCAGTAGTATCAGGGTAGGGCAGCCCCAGCATTTT. It is translated as CASSIRVGQPQHF. The V gene is TRBV19, the J gene TRBJ1-5; tentatively, D is TRBD1 (5 bases). The V and J ends lost 3 bases and 7 bases respectively, with 10 bases between them. CDR1 is LNHDA, CDR2 SQIVND, per germline (reference sequence). The CDR3 has 13 amino acids.

This chain links TRBV6-5 with TRBJ1-1; D ambiguous. Germline CDR1 and CDR2: MNHEY and SVGAGI. The CDR3 is 13 residues long. Trimming cost V 8 bases and J 0 bases, with 10 bases left between them. CDR3 protein: CASSSKMNTEAFF. DNA for the CDR3: TGTGCCAGCTCGAGCAAGATGAACACTGAAGCTTTCTTT.

Here the CDR3 DNA reads TGTGCCAGCAGCACCCCGACAGTCACAGATACGCAGTATTTT. Its translation: CASSTPTVTDTQYF. The chain employs TRBV5-4 and TRBJ2-3; tentatively, D is TRBD1 (5 bases). Trimming shortened V by 4 bases and J by 2 bases, and 11 bases separated the two germline ends. The CDR3 runs 14 residues. Germline V gives CDR1 SGHNT, CDR2 YYREEE (reference sequence). Looking up the rest from reference TRBV5-4 and TRBJ2-3 gives the full variable domain: ETGVTQSPTHLIKTRGQQVTLRCSSQSGHNTVSWYQQALGQGPQFIFQYYREEENGRGNFPPRFSGLQFPNYSSELNVNALELDDSALYLCASSTPTVTDTQYFGPGTRLTVL.

V usage is TRBV18 and J usage is TRBJ1-1; D unclear. The CDR3 has 13 residues. V lost 6 bases to trimming and J lost 2 bases, with 10 bases between them. CDR1 and CDR2 from the germline V gene are KGHSH and LQKENI. CDR3 loop: CASSQRGNTEAFF. CDR3 in DNA: TGTGCCAGCTCCCAACGCGGAAACACTGAAGCTTTCTTT.

The chain carries TRBV30 and TRBJ2-5; TRBD1 aligns across 9 bases. The ends lost 4 bases at V and 14 bases at J; junction bases unmatched: 17. The CDR3 length is 14 residues. Per the germline V gene, CDR1 is GTSNPN and CDR2 is SVGIG (reference sequence). In nucleotides, the CDR3 is TGTGCCTGGAACCCTAGGGCCTGGACAGGGGAATTTTACTTC. It specifies CAWNPRAWTGEFYF.

The chain recombines TRBV5-6 with TRBJ2-3; 8 positions agree with TRBD2. Germline CDR1 SGHDT, CDR2 YYEEEE. The CDR3 totals 15 residues. Trimming removed 5 bases from V and 6 bases from J; junction bases left unmatched: 11. The CDR3 spells CASRVRPSGRDTQYF. CDR3 coding DNA: TGTGCCAGCAGGGTGAGGCCTAGCGGGCGCGATACGCAGTATTTT.

This clone appeared once. The chain carries TRBV9 and TRBJ1-1, with 11 bases identical to TRBD1. Trimming removed 3 bases from V and 4 bases from J; junction bases left unmatched: 5. This CDR3 has 15 amino acids. Germline values: CDR1 SGDLS, CDR2 YYNGEE. The chain's CDR3 is CASSGRDRGSTEAFF. For the CDR3, the DNA is TGTGCCAGCAGCGGGCGGGACAGGGGGAGCACTGAAGCTTTCTTT.

The J gene is TRBJ1-1, the V gene TRBV5-4, with D possibly TRBD1 on 5 matching bases. V was clipped by 0 bases and J by 3 bases, with 6 bases between them. Germline V gene lookup returns CDR1 SGHNT and CDR2 YYREEE (reference sequence). The CDR3 sequence is 13 residues long. The DNA for the CDR3 is TGTGCCAGCAGCTTGGTCAGGGACACTGAAGCTTTCTTT. This translates into CASSLVRDTEAFF. The entire variable domain, with the rest obtained from reference TRBV5-4 and TRBJ1-1, is as follows: ETGVTQSPTHLIKTRGQQVTLRCSSQSGHNTVSWYQQALGQGPQFIFQYYREEENGRGNFPPRFSGLQFPNYSSELNVNALELDDSALYLCASSLVRDTEAFFGQGTRLTVV.

The J gene is TRBJ2-7, the V gene TRBV10-1; TRBD1 matches at 8 bases. The V and J ends lost 6 bases and 3 bases, in that order; junction bases with no gene match: 4. The CDR3 totals 13 residues. Looked up from germline, CDR1 is WNHNN and CDR2 is SYGVQD (reference sequence). The CDR3 sequence is CASRADRGYEQYF. The CDR3, as DNA: TGCGCCAGCAGGGCCGACAGGGGCTACGAGCAGTACTTC.

The chain is built from TRBV7-2 and TRBJ1-5; 10 bases are shared with TRBD1. Germline V CDR1 and CDR2: SGHTA, FQGNSA. The CDR3 contains 14 residues. V lost 5 bases, J lost 5 bases, and 3 bases stayed unmatched. CDR3 bases: TGTGCCAGCAGCACCGGGACAGGGGATCAGCCCCAGCATTTT. Translating it yields CASSTGTGDQPQHF.

This chain connects TRBV2 to TRBJ1-1; D gene uncertain. V was cut by 7 bases and J by 2 bases, with 11 bases left in between. CDR1 and CDR2 (germline): SNHLY, FYNNEI. The CDR3 spans 13 residues. The CDR3 here is CASTGDVNTEAFF. CDR3 sequence (DNA): TGTGCCAGCACGGGAGATGTAAACACTGAAGCTTTCTTT.

The V gene is TRBV29-1, the J gene TRBJ1-4, with TRBD1 matching 8 bases. With V trimmed by 3 bases and J by 7 bases, 4 bases remained unmatched. Germline V lookup: CDR1 SQVTM, CDR2 ANQGSEA. The CDR3 contains 13 residues. This CDR3 reads CSVERTGSEKLFF. CDR3 nucleotide sequence: TGCAGCGTTGAGAGGACAGGGAGTGAAAAACTGTTTTTT. The whole variable domain, filled in from reference TRBV29-1 and TRBJ1-4, reads SAVISQKPSRDICQRGTSLTIQCQVDSQVTMMFWYRQQPGQSLTLIATANQGSEATYESGFVIDKFPISRPNLTFSTLTVSNMSPEDSSIYLCSVERTGSEKLFFGSGTQLSVL.

V and J are TRBV2 and TRBJ1-4; D gene uncertain. Germline CDR1 reads SNHLY; CDR2 reads FYNNEI. Trimming stripped 0 bases from V and 5 bases from J, with 10 bases between. The CDR3 covers 15 residues. As DNA, the CDR3 is TGTGCCAGCAGTGAAGCGGGCCGAGGGAATGAAAAACTGTTTTTT. Protein product: CASSEAGRGNEKLFF. Full variable domain (outside the CDR3, taken from reference TRBV2 and TRBJ1-4): EPEVTQTPSHQVTQMGQEVILRCVPISNHLYFYWYRQILGQKVEFLVSFYNNEISEKSEIFDDQFSVERPDGSNFTLKIRSTKLEDSAMYFCASSEAGRGNEKLFFGSGTQLSVL.

This chain links TRBV30 with TRBJ1-2; D is undetermined. Deletions cut 0 bases from V and 4 bases from J, with 9 bases between. CDR1 and CDR2 from the germline V gene are GTSNPN and SVGIG (reference sequence). The CDR3 runs 13 residues. The CDR3 loop reads CAWSVNGFYGYTF. The DNA of the CDR3 is TGTGCCTGGAGTGTAAATGGCTTCTATGGCTACACCTTC.

The V gene is TRBV18, the J gene TRBJ1-2; 7 nucleotides match TRBD1. The CDR3 is 17 residues long. CDR1 KGHSH and CDR2 LQKENI come from the germline V gene. V was pared by 3 bases and J by 4 bases, with 14 bases of the junction left unmatched. DNA for the CDR3: TGTGCCAGCTCACCCTGGTCCGGACAGGAAGCTGCCTATGGCTACACCTTC. This encodes CASSPWSGQEAAYGYTF. Using reference TRBV18 and TRBJ1-2 for the parts outside the CDR3, the full variable domain is NAGVMQNPRHLVRRRGQEARLRCSPMKGHSHVYWYRQLPEEGLKFMVYLQKENIIDESGMPKERFSAEFPKEGPSILRIQQVVRGDSAAYFCASSPWSGQEAAYGYTFGSGTRLTVV.

The chain recombines TRBV2 with TRBJ2-1; 13 nucleotides match TRBD2. J was trimmed by 1 base and V by 6 bases; bases with no gene match: 18. The CDR3 extends over 21 amino acids. Germline lookup yields CDR1 SNHLY and CDR2 FYNNEI. In DNA form, the CDR3 reads TGTGCCAGCAGGGGCCCTGTTAAAAGGACTAGCGGGAGTGGATCCTACAATGAGCAGTTCTTC. This translates into CASRGPVKRTSGSGSYNEQFF.

This clone appeared once. The chain uses TRBV28 and TRBJ2-1; the match to TRBD2 covers 11 bases. Germline V gene lookup returns CDR1 MDHEN and CDR2 SYDVKM. The J segment lost 3 bases and the V segment lost 2 bases, leaving 3 bases of the junction unmatched. The CDR3 has 16 residues. The CDR3 region is CASSLRLAGIYNEQFF. CDR3 nucleotide sequence: TGTGCCAGCAGTTTACGACTAGCGGGAATCTACAATGAGCAGTTCTTC.

The chain recombines TRBV2 with TRBJ1-1; 8 bases are shared with TRBD1. The CDR3 consists of 16 residues. Germline-derived CDR1 and CDR2 are SNHLY and FYNNEI. With 3 bases clipped from V and 0 bases from J, the junction kept 6 bases outside the gene matches. CDR3 residues: CASSDGYRGMNTEAFF. In DNA, the CDR3 is TGTGCCAGCAGTGATGGCTACAGGGGGATGAACACTGAAGCTTTCTTT.

The chain uses TRBV28 and TRBJ2-5; the match to TRBD1 covers 7 bases. This CDR3 region has 14 residues. V was clipped by 7 bases and J by 3 bases; unmatched bases: 8. Per the germline V gene, CDR1 is MDHEN and CDR2 is SYDVKM. CDR3 region: CASNIRDSKETQYF. CDR3 in DNA: TGTGCCAGCAATATTCGGGACAGCAAAGAGACCCAGTACTTC.

The J gene is TRBJ1-2, the V gene TRBV7-9; TRBD1 matches 8 bases. Losses at the gene ends were 4 bases for V and 0 bases for J; bases not matched to a gene: 7. In germline, CDR1 is SEHNR, CDR2 FQNEAQ (reference sequence). CDR3 length equals 16 residues. The CDR3 nucleotides read TGTGCCAGCAGCTCGGCGACCAGGGGGCCTAACTATGGCTACACCTTC. As protein: CASSSATRGPNYGYTF.

The chain uses TRBV11-1 and TRBJ2-1; TRBD2 aligns across 11 bases. Trimming at V came to 5 bases and at J to 2 bases, leaving 2 bases not matched to a gene. The germline CDR1 and CDR2 sequences are SGHAT and FQDESV (reference sequence). There are 15 residues in the CDR3. In DNA form, the CDR3 reads TGTGCCAGCAGCCCGACTAGCGGGGCCTACAATGAGCAGTTCTTC. This translates into CASSPTSGAYNEQFF.